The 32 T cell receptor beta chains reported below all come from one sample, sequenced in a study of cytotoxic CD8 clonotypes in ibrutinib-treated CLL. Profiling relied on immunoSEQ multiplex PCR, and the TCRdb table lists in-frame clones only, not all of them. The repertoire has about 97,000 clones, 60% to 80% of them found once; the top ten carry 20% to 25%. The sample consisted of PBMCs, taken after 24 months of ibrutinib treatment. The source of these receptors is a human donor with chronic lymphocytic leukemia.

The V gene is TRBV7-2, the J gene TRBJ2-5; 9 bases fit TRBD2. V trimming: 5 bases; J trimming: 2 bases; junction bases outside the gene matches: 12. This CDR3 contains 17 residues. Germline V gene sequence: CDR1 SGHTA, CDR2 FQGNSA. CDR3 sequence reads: CASSITRASGKQETQYF. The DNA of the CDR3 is TGTGCCAGCAGCATCACGCGGGCTAGCGGGAAACAAGAGACCCAGTACTTC. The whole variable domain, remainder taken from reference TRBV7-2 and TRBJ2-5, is GAGVSQSPSNKVTEKGKDVELRCDPISGHTALYWYRQSLGQGLEFLIYFQGNSAPDKSGLPSDRFSAERTGGSVSTLTIQRTQQEDSAVYLCASSITRASGKQETQYFGPGTRLLVL.

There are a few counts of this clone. Here the CDR3 DNA reads TGTGCCAGCAGCCAATCGTTGCGGGTAGAGTATGGCTACACCTTC. Translation: CASSQSLRVEYGYTF. This chain connects TRBV16 to TRBJ1-2; D is unclear. This CDR3 comprises 15 residues. V lost 0 bases, J lost 5 bases, and 13 bases lay in between. CDR1 is KGHSY, CDR2 FQNENV, per germline.

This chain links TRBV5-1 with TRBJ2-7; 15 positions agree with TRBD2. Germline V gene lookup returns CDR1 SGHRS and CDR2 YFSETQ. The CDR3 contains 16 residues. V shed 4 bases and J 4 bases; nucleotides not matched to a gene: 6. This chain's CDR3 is CASSITGTSGRYEQYF. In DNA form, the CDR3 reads TGCGCCAGCAGCATAACCGGGACTAGCGGGAGGTACGAGCAGTACTTC.

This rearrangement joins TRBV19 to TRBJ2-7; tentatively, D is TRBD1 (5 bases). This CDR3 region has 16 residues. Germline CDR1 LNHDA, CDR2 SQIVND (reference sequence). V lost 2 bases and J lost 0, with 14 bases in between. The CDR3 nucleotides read TGTGCCAGTAGTATATCGGGCAGGGTAAGCTCCTACGAGCAGTACTTC. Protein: CASSISGRVSSYEQYF.

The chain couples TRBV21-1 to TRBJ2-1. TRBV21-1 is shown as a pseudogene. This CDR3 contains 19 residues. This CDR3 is CASSRRDRLSGVTYNEQFF. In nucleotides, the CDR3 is TGTGCCAGCAGCCGCCGGGACAGACTAAGCGGGGTTACCTACAATGAGCAGTTCTTC.

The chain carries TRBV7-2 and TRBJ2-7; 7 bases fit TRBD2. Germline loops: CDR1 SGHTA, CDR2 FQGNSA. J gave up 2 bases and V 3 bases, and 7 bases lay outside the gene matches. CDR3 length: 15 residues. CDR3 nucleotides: TGTGCCAGCAGCTTTCCAGGGAGGGGAGCCTACGAGCAGTACTTC. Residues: CASSFPGRGAYEQYF.

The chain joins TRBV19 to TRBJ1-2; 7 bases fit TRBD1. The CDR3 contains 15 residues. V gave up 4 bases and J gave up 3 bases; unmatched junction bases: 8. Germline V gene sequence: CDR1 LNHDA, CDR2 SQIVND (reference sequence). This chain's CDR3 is CASSRTGGSYYGYTF. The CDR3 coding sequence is TGTGCCAGTAGTAGGACAGGAGGAAGCTACTATGGCTACACCTTC.

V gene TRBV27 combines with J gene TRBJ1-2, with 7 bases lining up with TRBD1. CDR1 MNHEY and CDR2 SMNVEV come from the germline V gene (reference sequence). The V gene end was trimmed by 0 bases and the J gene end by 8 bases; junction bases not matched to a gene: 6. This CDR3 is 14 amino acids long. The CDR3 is CASSLSPTGHGYTF. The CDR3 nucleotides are TGTGCCAGCAGTTTATCCCCGACAGGGCACGGCTACACCTTC.

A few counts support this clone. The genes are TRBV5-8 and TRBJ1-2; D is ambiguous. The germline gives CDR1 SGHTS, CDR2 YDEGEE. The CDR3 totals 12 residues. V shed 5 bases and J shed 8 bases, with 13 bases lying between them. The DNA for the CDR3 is TGTGCCAGCAGTTCAACGATCGGCGGCTACACCTTC. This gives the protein CASSSTIGGYTF.

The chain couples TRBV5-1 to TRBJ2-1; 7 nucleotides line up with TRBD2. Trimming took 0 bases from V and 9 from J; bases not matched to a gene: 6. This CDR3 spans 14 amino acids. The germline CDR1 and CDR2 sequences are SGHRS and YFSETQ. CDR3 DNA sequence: TGCGCCAGCAGCTTGGCGGCGGGAGTCGGTGAGCAGTTCTTC. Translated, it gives CASSLAAGVGEQFF.

In DNA form, the CDR3 reads TGTGCCAGCAGCCAAGATGGGACTAGTGGGTACAATGAGCAGTTCTTC. Amino acid sequence: CASSQDGTSGYNEQFF. The chain links TRBV4-2 to TRBJ2-1, with 8 nucleotides matching TRBD2. This CDR3 comprises 16 residues. Trimming at V came to 0 bases and at J to 4 bases, leaving 5 bases not matched to a gene. Germline-derived CDR1 and CDR2 are LGHNA and YNFKEQ.

The CDR3 DNA is TGTGCCAGCAGCAAAGAAAGGGACAGGGTCATCACAGATACGCAGTATTTT. The encoded protein is CASSKERDRVITDTQYF. The V and J genes are TRBV21-1 and TRBJ2-3; TRBD1, the table's D call, lacks a check against the DNA. TRBV21-1 is classified as a pseudogene. CDR3 length: 17 residues.

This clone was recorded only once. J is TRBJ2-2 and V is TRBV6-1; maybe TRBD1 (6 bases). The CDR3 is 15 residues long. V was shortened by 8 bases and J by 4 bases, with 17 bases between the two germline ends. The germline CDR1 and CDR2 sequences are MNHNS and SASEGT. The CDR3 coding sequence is TGTGCCAGCTCCCCTCCAGGGGCTGGCACCGGGGAGCTGTTTTTT. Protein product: CASSPPGAGTGELFF.

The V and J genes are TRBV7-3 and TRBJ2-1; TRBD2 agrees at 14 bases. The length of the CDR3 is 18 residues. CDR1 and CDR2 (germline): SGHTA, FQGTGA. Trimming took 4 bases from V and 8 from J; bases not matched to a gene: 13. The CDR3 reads CASSSSGLAGALGYEQFF. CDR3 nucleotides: TGTGCCAGCAGCTCCTCGGGACTAGCGGGGGCGTTGGGGTATGAGCAGTTCTTC.

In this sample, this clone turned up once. The CDR3 here is CASSHLVFDEQFF. The CDR3 region has the DNA TGTGCCAGCAGCCACTTGGTGTTCGATGAGCAGTTCTTC. The chain links TRBV5-6 to TRBJ2-1; D gene uncertain. The V end was cut by 4 bases, the J end by 8 bases, with 13 bases between. The germline gives CDR1 SGHDT, CDR2 YYEEEE. The CDR3 totals 13 residues.

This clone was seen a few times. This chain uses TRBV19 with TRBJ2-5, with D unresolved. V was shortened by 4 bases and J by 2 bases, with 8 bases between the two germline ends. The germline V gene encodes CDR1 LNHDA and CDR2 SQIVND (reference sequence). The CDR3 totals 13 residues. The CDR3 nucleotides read TGTGCCAGTAGTAGGGCGGTACAAGAGACCCAGTACTTC. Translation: CASSRAVQETQYF.

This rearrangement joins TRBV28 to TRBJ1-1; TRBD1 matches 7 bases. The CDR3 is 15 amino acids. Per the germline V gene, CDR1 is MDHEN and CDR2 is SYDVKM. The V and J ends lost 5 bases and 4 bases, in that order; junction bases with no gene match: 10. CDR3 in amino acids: CASSPRGRGSTEAFF. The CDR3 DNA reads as TGTGCCAGCAGTCCGCGGGGCAGGGGGAGCACTGAAGCTTTCTTT.

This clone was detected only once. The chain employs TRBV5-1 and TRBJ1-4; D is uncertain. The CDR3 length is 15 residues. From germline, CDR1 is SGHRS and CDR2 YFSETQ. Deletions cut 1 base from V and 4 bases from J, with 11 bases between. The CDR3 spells CASSLSLASNEKLFF. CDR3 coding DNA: TGCGCCAGCAGCTTGTCCTTGGCTAGTAATGAAAAACTGTTTTTT.

CDR3 nucleotides: TGTGCCAGCAGCACCCGGGGAAAGGCTGAAGCTTTCTTT. This codes for CASSTRGKAEAFF. This rearrangement joins TRBV11-3 to TRBJ1-1; unclear D gene. The CDR3 covers 13 residues. V lost 5 bases, J lost 6 bases, and 13 bases lay in between. CDR1 and CDR2 (germline): SGHNT, YENEEA.

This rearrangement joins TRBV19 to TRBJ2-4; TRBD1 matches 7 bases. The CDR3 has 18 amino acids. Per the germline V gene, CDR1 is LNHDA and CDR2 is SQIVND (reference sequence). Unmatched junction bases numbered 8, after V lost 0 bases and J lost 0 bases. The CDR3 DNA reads TGTGCCAGTAGTATAGACCCCGGGACAGACATAGCCAAAAACATTCAGTACTTC. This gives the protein CASSIDPGTDIAKNIQYF.

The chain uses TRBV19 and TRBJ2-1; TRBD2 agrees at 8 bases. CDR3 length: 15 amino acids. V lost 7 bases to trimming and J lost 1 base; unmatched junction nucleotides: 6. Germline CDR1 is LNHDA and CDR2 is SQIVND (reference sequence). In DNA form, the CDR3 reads TGTGCCAGTACCTCCAAGCGGGAGTCCTACAATGAGCAGTTCTTC. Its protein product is CASTSKRESYNEQFF.

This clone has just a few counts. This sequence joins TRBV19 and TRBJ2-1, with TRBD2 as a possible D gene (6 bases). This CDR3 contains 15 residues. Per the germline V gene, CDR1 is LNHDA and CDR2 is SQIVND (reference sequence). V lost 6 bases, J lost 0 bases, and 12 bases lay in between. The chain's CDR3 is CASRSAGLSYNEQFF. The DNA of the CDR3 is TGTGCCAGTAGGAGCGCGGGACTCTCCTACAATGAGCAGTTCTTC.

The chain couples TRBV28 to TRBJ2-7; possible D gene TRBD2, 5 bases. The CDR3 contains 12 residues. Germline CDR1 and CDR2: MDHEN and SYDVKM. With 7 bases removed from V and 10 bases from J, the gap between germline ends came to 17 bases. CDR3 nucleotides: TGTGCCAGCACCGCTTATACCAGCGGTCAGTACTTC. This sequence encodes CASTAYTSGQYF. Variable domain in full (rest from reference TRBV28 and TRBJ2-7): DVKVTQSSRYLVKRTGEKVFLECVQDMDHENMFWYRQDPGLGLRLIYFSYDVKMKEKGDIPEGYSVSREKKERFSLILESASTNQTSMYLCASTAYTSGQYFGPGTRLTVT.

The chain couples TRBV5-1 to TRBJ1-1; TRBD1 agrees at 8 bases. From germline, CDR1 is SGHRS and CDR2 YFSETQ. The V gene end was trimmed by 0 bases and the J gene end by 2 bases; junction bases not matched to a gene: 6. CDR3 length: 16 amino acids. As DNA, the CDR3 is TGCGCCAGCAGCTTGGACAGGGGGAACCCCAACACTGAAGCTTTCTTT. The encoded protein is CASSLDRGNPNTEAFF.

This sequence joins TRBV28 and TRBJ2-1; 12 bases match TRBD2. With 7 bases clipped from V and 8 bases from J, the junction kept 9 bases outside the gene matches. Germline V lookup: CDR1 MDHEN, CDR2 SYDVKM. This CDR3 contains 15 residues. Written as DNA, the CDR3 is TGTGCCAGCATTTCGTCGCTAGCGGGAGGGTATGAGCAGTTCTTC. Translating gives CASISSLAGGYEQFF.

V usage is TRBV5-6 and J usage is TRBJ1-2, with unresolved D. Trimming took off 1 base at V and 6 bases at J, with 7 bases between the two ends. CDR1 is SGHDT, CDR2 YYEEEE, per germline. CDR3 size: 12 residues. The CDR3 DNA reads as TGTGCCAGCAGCTTGCGGAGGGATGGCTACACCTTC. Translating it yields CASSLRRDGYTF.

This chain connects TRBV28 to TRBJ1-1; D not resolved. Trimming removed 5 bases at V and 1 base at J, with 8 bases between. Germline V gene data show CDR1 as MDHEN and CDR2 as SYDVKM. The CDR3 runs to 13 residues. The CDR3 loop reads CASSPVWNTEAFF. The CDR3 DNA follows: TGTGCCAGCAGTCCCGTCTGGAACACTGAAGCTTTCTTT.

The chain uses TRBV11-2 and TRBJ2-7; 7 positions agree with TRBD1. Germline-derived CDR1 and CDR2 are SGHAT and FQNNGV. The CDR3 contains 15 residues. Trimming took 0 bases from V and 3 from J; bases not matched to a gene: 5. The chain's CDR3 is CASSLDPDRVYEQYF. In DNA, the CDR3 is TGTGCCAGCAGCTTAGATCCCGACAGGGTCTACGAGCAGTACTTC.

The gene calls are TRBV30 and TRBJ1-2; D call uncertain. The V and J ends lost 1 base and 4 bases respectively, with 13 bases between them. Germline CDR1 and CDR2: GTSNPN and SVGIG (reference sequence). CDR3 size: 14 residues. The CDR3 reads CAWSGDGYSYGYTF. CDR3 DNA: TGTGCCTGGAGTGGCGACGGGTACAGCTATGGCTACACCTTC.

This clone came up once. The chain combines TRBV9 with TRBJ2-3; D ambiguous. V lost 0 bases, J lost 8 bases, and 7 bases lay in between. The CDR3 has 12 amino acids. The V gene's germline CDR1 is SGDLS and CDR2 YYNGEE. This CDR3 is CASSVGPGTQYF. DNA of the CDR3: TGTGCCAGCAGCGTAGGTCCGGGTACGCAGTATTTT.

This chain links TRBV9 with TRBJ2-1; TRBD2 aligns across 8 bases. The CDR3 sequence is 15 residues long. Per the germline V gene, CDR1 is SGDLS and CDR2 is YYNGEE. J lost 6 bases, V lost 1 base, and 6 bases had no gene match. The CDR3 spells CASSVSGTRPNEQFF. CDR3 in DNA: TGTGCCAGCAGCGTATCTGGGACTAGGCCCAATGAGCAGTTCTTC. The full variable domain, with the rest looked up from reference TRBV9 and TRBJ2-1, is DSGVTQTPKHLITATGQRVTLRCSPRSGDLSVYWYQQSLDQGLQFLIQYYNGEERAKGNILERFSAQQFPDLHSELNLSSLELGDSALYFCASSVSGTRPNEQFFGPGTRLTVL.

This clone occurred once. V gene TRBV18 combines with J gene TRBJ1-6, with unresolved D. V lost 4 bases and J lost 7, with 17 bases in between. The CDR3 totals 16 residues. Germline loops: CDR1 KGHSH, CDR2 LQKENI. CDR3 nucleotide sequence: TGTGCCAGCTCACATGGTAGCGTTACGGGGAATTCACCCCTCCACTTT. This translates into CASSHGSVTGNSPLHF.